This TCR beta chain comes out of a study of CD8 T cells in Susac syndrome. This CDR3 comprises 13 residues. Germline CDR1 is GTSNPN and CDR2 is SVGIG (reference sequence). Between the trimmed V and J ends, which lost 5 bases and 2 bases, there was a span of 10 bases. Random hexamers served to reverse transcribe roughly 0.45 to 1 ug RNA. TCRdb called the immunoSEQ multiplex PCR reads again in MiXCR, with one record for every CDR3 protein. The sample comprises 170,000 or so distinct CDR3 sequences, roughly 95% of which are singletons, and around 0.13% rests with the top ten. Sequencing was done on a sample of CD4+ T cells from PBMCs. This TCR was recovered from a human donor with Susac syndrome. The chain links TRBV30 to TRBJ1-5, with D perhaps TRBD1 (5 bases). DNA of the CDR3: TGTGCCTGGGGTGGGGCAGGCAATCAGCCCCAGCATTTT. It is translated as CAWGGAGNQPQHF.